Listed here is a single T cell receptor beta chain. Its target is unknown. This CDR3 has 13 amino acids. Germline V gene sequence: CDR1 DFQATT, CDR2 SNEGSKA (reference sequence). The V gene end was trimmed by 3 bases and the J gene end by 5 bases; junction bases not matched to a gene: 4. Extraction of RNA together with DNA used about 18-31 mg of unsorted bulk tissue. This sample was included in a study of tumor-infiltrating lymphocytes in primary liver carcinoma. General study results and limits: The difference in top-250-clone fraction between tumors and blood was significant, favoring tumors (p = 0.039).

With a constant-region primer, TCR beta cDNA was made from 450 to 550 ng of total RNA. ARM-PCR, slightly modified, supplied the TCR beta libraries through three nested multiplex PCR rounds. The opening two PCR rounds, around 11 cycles each, paired TRBV1-TRBV30 forward primers with a C-beta reverse primer. TCRdb recomputed calls from the multiplex PCR reads with MiXCR, one row per CDR3 protein. Here the sample spans 40,000 to 60,000 distinct CDR3 sequences, 71% being singletons. The chain joins TRBV20-1 to TRBJ2-1, with TRBD2 identical over 7 bases. This receptor was identified in a man in his forties with primary liver carcinoma and hepatitis B virus infection. The sample consisted of liver tumor tissue from sampling region 5. Documented subset: tumor region T5, tumor centre. This CDR3 is CSASQGGNNEQFF. DNA for the CDR3: TGCAGTGCTAGCCAGGGAGGGAACAATGAGCAGTTCTTC.